This record looks at one T cell receptor beta chain sequence and its context. Source study methods: Nucleated cell number was recorded as an estimate derived from reference gene primer amplification. TCRdb's table, derived via immunoSEQ multiplex PCR, lists solely in-frame clones and lacks some. V and J calls and clone size come straight from that table; D and trimming were deduced from the DNA. The top ten clones hold 3.6% of a sample with 300,000 to 450,000 clones, around 85% of them seen once. Trimming took off 6 bases at V and 1 base at J, with 12 bases between the two ends. In germline, CDR1 is MNHEY, CDR2 SVGAGI. The CDR3 has 15 amino acids. The source of the sample is a study of blood T cell repertoires in COVID-19. Across the study: Acute and convalescent COVID-19 specimens originated in the United States, Italy and Spain. T cells, B-cell-depleted T cells, or PBMCs supplied cDNA or gDNA.

The sequencing input was peripheral blood. The genes are TRBV6-5 and TRBJ2-2; D gene uncertain. This clonotype was obtained from a woman between 18 and 29 years old with acute or convalescent COVID-19. The CDR3 DNA is TGTGCCAGCAGATTATCCCCAGGGAACACCGGGGAGCTGTTTTTT. Its translation is CASRLSPGNTGELFF.